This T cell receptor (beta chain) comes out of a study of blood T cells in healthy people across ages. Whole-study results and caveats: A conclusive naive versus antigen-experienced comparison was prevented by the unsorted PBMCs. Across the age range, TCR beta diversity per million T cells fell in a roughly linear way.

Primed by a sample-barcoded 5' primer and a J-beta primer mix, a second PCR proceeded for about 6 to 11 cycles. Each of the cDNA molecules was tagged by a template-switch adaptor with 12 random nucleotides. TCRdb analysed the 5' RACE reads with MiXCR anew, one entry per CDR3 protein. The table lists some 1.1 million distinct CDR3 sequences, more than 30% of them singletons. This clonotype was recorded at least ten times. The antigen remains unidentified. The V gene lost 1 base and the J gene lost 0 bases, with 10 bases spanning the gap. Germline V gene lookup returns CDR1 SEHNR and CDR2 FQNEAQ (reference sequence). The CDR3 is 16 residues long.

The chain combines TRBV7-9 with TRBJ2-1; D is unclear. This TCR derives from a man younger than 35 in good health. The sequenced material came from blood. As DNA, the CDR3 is TGTGCCAGCAGCTTAGGAGCGTACAGCTCCTACAATGAGCAGTTCTTC. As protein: CASSLGAYSSYNEQFF.